This T cell receptor (beta chain) came from a study of shared clonotypes between healthy human individuals. On the study more broadly: With ages of 18 to 49, the donors were two women and three men.

The method was immunoSEQ multiplex PCR; TCRdb's version includes in-frame clones alone and lacks a portion of them. The repertoire includes about 2.1 million clones, under 95% of them detected once, and under 2% sits in the top ten. Broader study findings: It was only blood that was sampled, and tissue repertoires likely differ.

On this clone: Its antigen is not identified. The same CDR3 can be traced to other DNA sequences in this sample.

CD45RO negativity and positive selection for CCR7 defined naive CD8 cells, a population that excluded terminally differentiated effector memory CD45RA+ cells. The study enrolled healthy HIV-negative adults without recent acute infections or vaccinations as donors. V dropped 5 bases and J dropped 7; count of bases not matched to a gene: 4. Germline CDR1 reads MNHEY; CDR2 reads SMNVEV (reference sequence). The CDR3 covers 13 residues. The sequenced material came from naive CD8+ T cells from PBMCs. The TCR sequence derives from a man aged 18 to 30 in good health. Some clones in this sample may be carry-over from other donors' samples. The V call is TRBV27, the J call TRBJ2-1, with 8 bases that match TRBD2. In nucleotides, the CDR3 is TGTGCCAGCAGTCTAGCGGGTATAAATGAGCAGTTCTTC. It specifies CASSLAGINEQFF.